This TCR beta chain was captured by sequencing in a study of blood T cells in healthy people across ages. CDR3 size: 14 residues. Germline V gives CDR1 LGHNA, CDR2 YSLEER. Trimming took 1 base from V and 8 from J, leaving 12 bases between them. It was with a sample-barcoded 5' primer and a J-beta primer mix that a second PCR of about 6 to 12 cycles was run. MiXCR was run by TCRdb on the 5' RACE reads, yielding one entry per CDR3 protein. This sample carries 1 million or so distinct CDR3 sequences, roughly 24% of them seen once, and the ten largest clones take around 0.75%. Many counts were recorded for this clonotype. This sample also belongs to another study, concerning T cells of mothers and their children.

This chain joins TRBV4-3 and TRBJ2-1; D possibly matches TRBD1 or TRBD2 (5 bases each). This clonotype was sampled from a girl aged 2-10 years in good health. The specimen was blood. As DNA, the CDR3 is TGCGCCAGCAGCCAAGGCGAGGGGCGATATGAGCAGTTCTTC. It specifies CASSQGEGRYEQFF.